This T cell receptor (beta chain) was obtained from a study of T cell responses to AZD1222 COVID-19 vaccine. Germline values: CDR1 GTSNPN, CDR2 SVGIG (reference sequence). V lost 5 bases and J lost 7, with 14 bases in between. The CDR3 sequence is 12 residues long. Produced via immunoSEQ multiplex PCR; TCRdb's table is partial and in-frame only. This table has approximately 140,000 clones, 75% to 95% appearing once. V usage is TRBV30 and J usage is TRBJ1-2; D possibly corresponds to TRBD1 (6 bases). The sequencing here drew on peripheral blood, taken 28 days after the second AZD1222 dose. This receptor was taken from an adult who received the AZD1222 COVID-19 vaccine. In nucleotides, the CDR3 is TGTGCCTGGGACAGGTTTGAGGTTGGCTACACCTTC. Its translation is CAWDRFEVGYTF.